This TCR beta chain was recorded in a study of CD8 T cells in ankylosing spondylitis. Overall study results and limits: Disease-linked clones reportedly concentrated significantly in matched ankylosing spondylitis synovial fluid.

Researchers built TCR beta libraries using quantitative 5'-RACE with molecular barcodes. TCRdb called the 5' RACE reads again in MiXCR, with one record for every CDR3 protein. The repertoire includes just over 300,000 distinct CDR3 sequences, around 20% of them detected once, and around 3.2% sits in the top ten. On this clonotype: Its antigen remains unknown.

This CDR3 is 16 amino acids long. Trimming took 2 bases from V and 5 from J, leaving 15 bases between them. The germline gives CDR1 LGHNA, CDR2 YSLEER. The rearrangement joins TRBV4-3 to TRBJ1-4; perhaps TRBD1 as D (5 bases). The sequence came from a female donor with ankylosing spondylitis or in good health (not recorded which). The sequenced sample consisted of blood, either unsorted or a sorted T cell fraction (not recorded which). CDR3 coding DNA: TGCGCCAGCAGCCAACTAGGGGCCTCTGGGAATGAAAAACTGTTTTTT. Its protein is CASSQLGASGNEKLFF.